This T cell receptor beta chain was sequenced during a study of glioma-infiltrating T cells after dendritic cell vaccination. This CDR3 region has 14 residues. The V end lost 4 bases, the J end lost 4 bases, and 10 bases lay between the germline ends. Germline V CDR1 and CDR2: SGHAT, FQNNGV. This clone was found once. Selection required adequate fresh-frozen tumor tissue plus more than two years' survival data. Sequencing was performed with immunoSEQ multiplex PCR; in TCRdb, only in-frame clones are kept and a portion is missing. The sample comprises around 100,000 clones, roughly 79% of which are singletons, and about an eighth rests with the top ten.

The clonotype was recovered from a human donor with glioblastoma. The source was blood, collected before dendritic cell vaccination. V usage is TRBV11-2 and J usage is TRBJ2-2; TRBD1 might be the D (6 bases). This CDR3 reads CASSSTGTTGELFF. The CDR3 DNA is TGTGCCAGCAGCTCTACAGGGACCACCGGGGAGCTGTTTTTT.